The following is a TCR beta chain sequence with its context. The record originates from a study of control samples from healthy donors and cancer patients. TCRdb's table, derived via immunoSEQ multiplex PCR, lists solely in-frame clones and lacks some. Here the sample spans 150,000 to 200,000 clones, roughly 90% being singletons. Trimming left V 6 bases short and J 0 bases short, with 12 bases between. The CDR3 is made up of 15 amino acids. Germline CDR1 MGHRA, CDR2 YSYEKL. This rearrangement joins TRBV4-1 to TRBJ1-3; weak D call: TRBD1 (6 bases). Sequenced material: blood. The source is a woman between 45 and 60 years old in good health. The CDR3 bases are TGCGCCAGCAGACAGGACAGCTACTCTGGAAACACCATATATTTT. Amino acid sequence: CASRQDSYSGNTIYF.